Presented here are 14 T cell receptor beta chains from one specimen sequenced in a study of OX40 agonist ivuxolimab in advanced cancers. Profiled with immunoSEQ multiplex PCR; TCRdb holds only in-frame clones, not every one. This sample has roughly 100,000 clones, with about 79% found just once. This specimen was CD4+ or CD8+ T cells sorted from blood, taken in a trial of the OX40 agonist ivuxolimab. The receptors derive from an adult with an advanced solid tumor such as melanoma, head and neck, liver or kidney cancer.

On this clone itself: The same CDR3 arises from other DNA sequences in this sample as well. The chain has TRBV30 and TRBJ2-7; D remains unclear. This CDR3 region has 12 residues. From germline, CDR1 is GTSNPN and CDR2 SVGIG (reference sequence). Trimming removed 0 bases from V and 4 bases from J, with 7 bases in between. The CDR3 DNA reads as TGTGCCTGGAGTGTTTTAGGGTACGAGCAGTACTTC. This translates into CAWSVLGYEQYF.

In this sample, this clone turned up once. The V gene is TRBV29-1, the J gene TRBJ2-1; the match to TRBD2 covers 13 bases. This CDR3 is 17 amino acids long. Germline V gives CDR1 SQVTM, CDR2 ANQGSEA. Losses at the gene ends were 6 bases for V and 1 base for J; bases not matched to a gene: 9. DNA for the CDR3: TGCAGCGTCGTGACTAGCGGGGGGCATTGGTCCTACAATGAGCAGTTCTTC. The encoded protein is CSVVTSGGHWSYNEQFF.

This chain links TRBV2 with TRBJ2-5; 10 bases match TRBD1. V shed 7 bases and J 3 bases; nucleotides not matched to a gene: 5. Germline CDR1 SNHLY, CDR2 FYNNEI. This CDR3 contains 14 residues. DNA for the CDR3: TGTGCCAGCAACCAGGGGACAGGGGAAGAGACCCAGTACTTC. The encoded protein is CASNQGTGEETQYF. The whole variable domain, remainder taken from reference TRBV2 and TRBJ2-5, is EPEVTQTPSHQVTQMGQEVILRCVPISNHLYFYWYRQILGQKVEFLVSFYNNEISEKSEIFDDQFSVERPDGSNFTLKIRSTKLEDSAMYFCASNQGTGEETQYFGPGTRLLVL.

This clone was seen a few times. This chain uses TRBV5-1 with TRBJ2-7; the D gene is possibly TRBD1 (7 bases). The CDR3 sequence is 14 residues long. Trimming shortened V by 3 bases and J by 3 bases, and 13 bases separated the two germline ends. The germline V gene encodes CDR1 SGHRS and CDR2 YFSETQ. CDR3 region: CASSSQGGIYEQYF. The CDR3 DNA sequence: TGCGCCAGCAGCTCGCAGGGGGGTATCTACGAGCAGTACTTC. The full variable domain, in which reference TRBV5-1 and TRBJ2-7 provide the parts outside the CDR3, is KAGVTQTPRYLIKTRGQQVTLSCSPISGHRSVSWYQQTPGQGLQFLFEYFSETQRNKGNFPGRFSGRQFSNSRSEMNVSTLELGDSALYLCASSSQGGIYEQYFGPGTRLTVT.

The V call is TRBV19, the J call TRBJ1-5; 8 bases match TRBD1. The CDR3 consists of 15 residues. V dropped 5 bases and J dropped 2; count of bases not matched to a gene: 5. In germline, CDR1 is LNHDA, CDR2 SQIVND (reference sequence). The CDR3 sequence: CASSQGARGNQPQHF. For the CDR3, the DNA is TGTGCCAGTAGTCAGGGGGCTAGAGGCAATCAGCCCCAGCATTTT. The variable domain in full, completed from reference TRBV19 and TRBJ1-5, reads DGGITQSPKYLFRKEGQNVTLSCEQNLNHDAMYWYRQDPGQGLRLIYYSQIVNDFQKGDIAEGYSVSREKKESFPLTVTSAQKNPTAFYLCASSQGARGNQPQHFGDGTRLSIL.

This clone was found a few times. DNA for the CDR3: TGTGCCTGGAGGGGTACAGTTACCACGACCTCTGGAAACACCATATATTTT. Protein sequence: CAWRGTVTTTSGNTIYF. V is TRBV30 and J is TRBJ1-3; D gene unclear. The CDR3 consists of 17 residues. Trimming cost V 3 bases and J 0 bases, with 18 bases left between them. The germline CDR1 and CDR2 sequences are GTSNPN and SVGIG (reference sequence).

This chain connects TRBV5-6 to TRBJ2-2; D may be TRBD1 (5 bases). Germline values: CDR1 SGHDT, CDR2 YYEEEE. This CDR3 is built from 16 residues. V shed 1 base and J shed 7 bases, with 17 bases lying between them. CDR3 nucleotides: TGTGCCAGCAGCTTGCAACCAGGGTTCCGTGGCGGGGAGCTGTTTTTT. Its protein product is CASSLQPGFRGGELFF.

The chain recombines TRBV7-2 with TRBJ2-1; D call uncertain. The CDR3 sequence is 14 residues long. Germline CDR1 reads SGHTA; CDR2 reads FQGNSA. The V end lost 5 bases, the J end lost 5 bases, and 13 bases lay between the germline ends. The CDR3 DNA reads TGTGCCAGCAGCAACTTCCGCCGGGACAATGAGCAGTTCTTC. It translates to CASSNFRRDNEQFF.

This rearrangement joins TRBV2 to TRBJ2-5; either TRBD1 or TRBD2 may supply D (5 bases each). Trimming left V 3 bases short and J 9 bases short, with 8 bases between. The CDR3 has 11 residues. CDR1 is SNHLY and CDR2 is FYNNEI in the germline V gene. The CDR3: CASSERGAQYF. As DNA, the CDR3 is TGTGCCAGCAGTGAGCGAGGGGCCCAGTACTTC.

The chain links TRBV6-5 to TRBJ1-1; D unclear. V shed 7 bases and J shed 0 bases, with 12 bases lying between them. This CDR3 contains 14 residues. Germline V gene sequence: CDR1 MNHEY, CDR2 SVGAGI. CDR3 DNA: TGTGCCAGCAATGGAGACTCCATGAACACTGAAGCTTTCTTT. Protein product: CASNGDSMNTEAFF.

CDR3 nucleotides: TGTGCCAGCAGCTCCCGGACTAGCGGGGTGACGGGGGAGCTGTTTTTT. Its translation: CASSSRTSGVTGELFF. The V gene is TRBV7-9, the J gene TRBJ2-2; 12 nucleotides match TRBD2. The germline V gene encodes CDR1 SEHNR and CDR2 FQNEAQ (reference sequence). This CDR3 spans 16 amino acids. With V trimmed by 4 bases and J by 8 bases, 8 bases remained unmatched.

The chain links TRBV7-9 to TRBJ1-4, with D perhaps TRBD1 (5 bases). CDR3 size: 15 residues. Germline V gene data show CDR1 as SEHNR and CDR2 as FQNEAQ (reference sequence). V lost 6 bases and J 4 bases, leaving 15 bases between the germline ends. CDR3 nucleotides: TGTGCCAGCAGACCACTGGGACCGATTAATGAAAAACTGTTTTTT. The encoded protein is CASRPLGPINEKLFF.

The chain carries TRBV14 and TRBJ2-3; perhaps TRBD1 as D (5 bases). This CDR3 comprises 14 residues. Looked up from germline, CDR1 is SGHDN and CDR2 is FVKESK. Trimming pared 4 bases from V and 4 bases from J, leaving 12 bases between. The CDR3 spells CASSRHLGADTQYF. CDR3 nucleotide sequence: TGTGCCAGCAGCCGACATCTAGGGGCAGATACGCAGTATTTT.

V usage is TRBV5-8 and J usage is TRBJ1-6, with 9 positions matching TRBD1. Trimming took 4 bases from V and 8 from J; bases not matched to a gene: 4. Germline V gene sequence: CDR1 SGHTS, CDR2 YDEGEE. The length of the CDR3 is 14 residues. The CDR3 sequence: CASSVDRGDSPLHF. CDR3 DNA: TGTGCCAGCAGCGTAGACAGGGGGGATTCACCCCTCCACTTT.